These 11 T cell receptor beta chains were sequenced from one sample in a study of siplizumab effects on memory and regulatory T cells. The data were produced by immunoSEQ multiplex PCR, yet TCRdb's version contains in-frame clones alone and is incomplete. In the table there are about 110,000 clones, just over 90% of which are singletons. The sample consisted of Tregs sorted from blood. The receptors shown here come from a human donor in good health.

V usage is TRBV5-1 and J usage is TRBJ2-7; unclear D gene. Germline CDR1 is SGHRS and CDR2 is YFSETQ. The CDR3 extends over 15 amino acids. V was shortened by 7 bases and J by 1 base, with 18 bases between the two germline ends. CDR3: CASAVDPGWSYEQYF. The CDR3 DNA is TGCGCCAGCGCGGTGGATCCGGGTTGGTCCTACGAGCAGTACTTC.

The chain recombines TRBV15 with TRBJ2-7, with no clear D. The CDR3 consists of 14 residues. V was clipped by 1 base and J by 2 bases, with 9 bases between them. CDR1 is LNHNV, CDR2 YYDKDF, per germline (reference sequence). The DNA for the CDR3 is TGTGCCACCAGCAGAGGGCCGAAACCCTACGAGCAGTACTTC. It encodes CATSRGPKPYEQYF.

The CDR3 region is CASSFIGVTHEQYF. The CDR3 DNA reads TGTGCCAGCAGTTTTATAGGGGTAACACACGAGCAGTACTTC. The chain links TRBV6-5 to TRBJ2-7; maybe TRBD1 (5 bases). Trimming left V 4 bases short and J 5 bases short, with 15 bases between. This CDR3 comprises 14 residues. Germline CDR1 is MNHEY and CDR2 is SVGAGI.

The chain links TRBV11-2 to TRBJ2-4; D perhaps matches TRBD2 (6 bases). The CDR3 has 15 amino acids. Germline-derived CDR1 and CDR2 are SGHAT and FQNNGV. The V gene lost 2 bases and the J gene lost 1 base, with 9 bases spanning the gap. CDR3 coding DNA: TGTGCCAGCAGCTTATCAGGGAGGGCCAAAAACATTCAGTACTTC. Its protein is CASSLSGRAKNIQYF. Together with reference TRBV11-2 and TRBJ2-4, the CDR3 gives the full variable domain: EAGVAQSPRYKIIEKRQSVAFWCNPISGHATLYWYQQILGQGPKLLIQFQNNGVVDDSQLPKDRFSAERLKGVDSTLKIQPAKLEDSAVYLCASSLSGRAKNIQYFGAGTRLSVL.

The V gene is TRBV9, the J gene TRBJ2-1; D gene ambiguous. The germline V gene has CDR1 SGDLS and CDR2 YYNGEE. The length of the CDR3 is 11 residues. V was trimmed by 3 bases and J by 3 bases, leaving 1 base between them. The CDR3, as DNA: TGTGCCAGCAGCGGCTACAATGAGCAGTTCTTC. Translation: CASSGYNEQFF. Full variable domain (rest looked up from reference TRBV9 and TRBJ2-1): DSGVTQTPKHLITATGQRVTLRCSPRSGDLSVYWYQQSLDQGLQFLIQYYNGEERAKGNILERFSAQQFPDLHSELNLSSLELGDSALYFCASSGYNEQFFGPGTRLTVL.

This chain connects TRBV19 to TRBJ2-1; TRBD2 matches at 13 bases. The J segment lost 3 bases and the V segment lost 4 bases, leaving 6 bases of the junction unmatched. This CDR3 spans 17 amino acids. The V gene's germline CDR1 is LNHDA and CDR2 SQIVND (reference sequence). In DNA, the CDR3 is TGTGCCAGTAGTACCCGGACTAGCGGGAGATACTACAATGAGCAGTTCTTC. This encodes CASSTRTSGRYYNEQFF. The variable domain in full, completed from reference TRBV19 and TRBJ2-1, reads DGGITQSPKYLFRKEGQNVTLSCEQNLNHDAMYWYRQDPGQGLRLIYYSQIVNDFQKGDIAEGYSVSREKKESFPLTVTSAQKNPTAFYLCASSTRTSGRYYNEQFFGPGTRLTVL.

J is TRBJ1-3 and V is TRBV5-1; 10 bases align to TRBD1. The CDR3 sequence is 19 residues long. Germline CDR1 SGHRS, CDR2 YFSETQ. V dropped 5 bases and J dropped 8; count of bases not matched to a gene: 22. In DNA, the CDR3 is TGCGCCAGCAGTCGTGTTCCAGGTTCCGGGACAGGGGAGCGGGACACCATATATTTT. Translation gives CASSRVPGSGTGERDTIYF. Filled out from reference TRBV5-1 and TRBJ1-3, the complete variable domain reads KAGVTQTPRYLIKTRGQQVTLSCSPISGHRSVSWYQQTPGQGLQFLFEYFSETQRNKGNFPGRFSGRQFSNSRSEMNVSTLELGDSALYLCASSRVPGSGTGERDTIYFGEGSWLTVV.

This chain links TRBV12-5 with TRBJ1-1, with D perhaps matching TRBD1 (5 bases). This CDR3 spans 14 amino acids. V was trimmed by 0 bases and J by 4 bases, leaving 9 bases between them. CDR1 and CDR2 (germline): LGHNT, FRNRAP. The CDR3 DNA reads as TGTGCTAGTGGTTTGGTTGGGGGGGGCACTGAAGCTTTCTTT. Translated, it gives CASGLVGGGTEAFF.

CDR3: CASTGTVQETQYF. CDR3 bases: TGCGCCAGTACCGGGACCGTCCAAGAGACCCAGTACTTC. This rearrangement joins TRBV5-1 to TRBJ2-5; the D call may be TRBD1 or TRBD2 (5 bases each). The CDR3 is made up of 13 amino acids. Trimming shortened V by 8 bases and J by 1 base, and 12 bases separated the two germline ends. The germline CDR1 and CDR2 sequences are SGHRS and YFSETQ.

The chain uses TRBV5-6 and TRBJ2-3; 10 bases are a match to TRBD2. Germline V gene sequence: CDR1 SGHDT, CDR2 YYEEEE. J was trimmed by 2 bases and V by 1 base; bases with no gene match: 7. CDR3 size: 17 residues. The CDR3 coding sequence is TGTGCCAGCAGCTTGCGGCTAGCGGGAGATTTCACAGATACGCAGTATTTT. Translated, it gives CASSLRLAGDFTDTQYF. Full variable domain (rest looked up from reference TRBV5-6 and TRBJ2-3): DAGVTQSPTHLIKTRGQQVTLRCSPKSGHDTVSWYQQALGQGPQFIFQYYEEEERQRGNFPDRFSGHQFPNYSSELNVNALLLGDSALYLCASSLRLAGDFTDTQYFGPGTRLTVL.

This chain joins TRBV5-1 and TRBJ1-1, with D perhaps TRBD1 (5 bases). Trimming cost V 5 bases and J 10 bases, with 18 bases left between them. The CDR3 consists of 13 residues. CDR1 is SGHRS, CDR2 YFSETQ, per germline. The CDR3 spells CASRVGSGERAFF. The CDR3, as DNA: TGCGCCAGCAGAGTGGGTTCGGGGGAGCGAGCTTTCTTT. Full variable domain (remainder filled in from reference TRBV5-1 and TRBJ1-1): KAGVTQTPRYLIKTRGQQVTLSCSPISGHRSVSWYQQTPGQGLQFLFEYFSETQRNKGNFPGRFSGRQFSNSRSEMNVSTLELGDSALYLCASRVGSGERAFFGQGTRLTVV.